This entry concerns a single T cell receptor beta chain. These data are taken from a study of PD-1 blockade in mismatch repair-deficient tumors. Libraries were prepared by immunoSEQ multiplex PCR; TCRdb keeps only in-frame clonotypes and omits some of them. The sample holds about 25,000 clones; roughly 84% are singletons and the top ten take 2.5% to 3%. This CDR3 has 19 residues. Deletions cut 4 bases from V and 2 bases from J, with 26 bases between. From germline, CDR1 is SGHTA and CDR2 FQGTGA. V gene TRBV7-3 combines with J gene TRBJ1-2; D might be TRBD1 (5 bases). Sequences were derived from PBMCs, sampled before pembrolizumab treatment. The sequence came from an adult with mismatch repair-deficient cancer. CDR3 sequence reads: CASSSPPGHTVLLNYGYTF. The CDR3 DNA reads TGTGCCAGCAGCTCCCCCCCCGGACACACAGTTCTATTAAACTATGGCTACACCTTC.